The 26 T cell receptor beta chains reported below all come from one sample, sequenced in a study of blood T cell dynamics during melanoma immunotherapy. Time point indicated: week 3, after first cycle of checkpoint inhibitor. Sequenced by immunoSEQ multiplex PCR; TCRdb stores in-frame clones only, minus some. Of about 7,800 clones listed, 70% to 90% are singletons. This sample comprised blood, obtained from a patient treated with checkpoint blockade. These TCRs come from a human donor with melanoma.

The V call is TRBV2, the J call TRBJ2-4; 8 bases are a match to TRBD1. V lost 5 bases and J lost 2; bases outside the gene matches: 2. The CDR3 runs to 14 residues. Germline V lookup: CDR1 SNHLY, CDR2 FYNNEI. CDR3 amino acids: CASSYRGTKNIQYF. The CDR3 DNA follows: TGTGCCAGCAGTTACAGGGGGACCAAAAACATTCAGTACTTC. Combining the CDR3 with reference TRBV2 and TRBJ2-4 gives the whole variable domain EPEVTQTPSHQVTQMGQEVILRCVPISNHLYFYWYRQILGQKVEFLVSFYNNEISEKSEIFDDQFSVERPDGSNFTLKIRSTKLEDSAMYFCASSYRGTKNIQYFGAGTRLSVL.

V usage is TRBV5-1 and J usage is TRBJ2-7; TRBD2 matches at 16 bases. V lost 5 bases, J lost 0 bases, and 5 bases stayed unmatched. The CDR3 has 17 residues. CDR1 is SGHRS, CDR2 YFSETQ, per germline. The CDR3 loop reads CASSPGLAGGSSYEQYF. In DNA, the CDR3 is TGCGCCAGCAGTCCGGGACTAGCGGGAGGGAGCTCCTACGAGCAGTACTTC.

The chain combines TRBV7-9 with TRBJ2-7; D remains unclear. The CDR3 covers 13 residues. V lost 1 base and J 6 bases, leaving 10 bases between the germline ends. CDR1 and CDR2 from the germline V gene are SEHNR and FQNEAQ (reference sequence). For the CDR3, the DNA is TGTGCCAGCAGCTTAGTTGCATTGGGCGAGCAGTACTTC. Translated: CASSLVALGEQYF.

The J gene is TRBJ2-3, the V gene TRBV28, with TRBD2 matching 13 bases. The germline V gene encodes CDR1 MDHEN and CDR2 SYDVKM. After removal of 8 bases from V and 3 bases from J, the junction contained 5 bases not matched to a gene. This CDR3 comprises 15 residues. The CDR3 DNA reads TGTGCCAGCCGACTAGCGGGAGGCAGGACAGATACGCAGTATTTT. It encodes CASRLAGGRTDTQYF.

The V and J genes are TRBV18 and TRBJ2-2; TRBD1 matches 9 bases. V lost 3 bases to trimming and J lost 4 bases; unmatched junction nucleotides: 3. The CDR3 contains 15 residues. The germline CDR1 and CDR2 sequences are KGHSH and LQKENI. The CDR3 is CASSPGQGVTGELFF. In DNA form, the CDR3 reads TGTGCCAGCTCACCGGGACAGGGTGTCACCGGGGAGCTGTTTTTT. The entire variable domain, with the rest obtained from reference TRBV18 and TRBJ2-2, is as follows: NAGVMQNPRHLVRRRGQEARLRCSPMKGHSHVYWYRQLPEEGLKFMVYLQKENIIDESGMPKERFSAEFPKEGPSILRIQQVVRGDSAAYFCASSPGQGVTGELFFGEGSRLTVL.

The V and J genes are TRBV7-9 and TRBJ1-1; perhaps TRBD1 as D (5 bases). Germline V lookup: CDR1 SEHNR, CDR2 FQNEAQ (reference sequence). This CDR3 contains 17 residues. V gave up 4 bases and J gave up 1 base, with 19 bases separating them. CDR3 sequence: CASSSPRGFLGNTEAFF. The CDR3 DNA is TGTGCCAGCAGCTCCCCCCGGGGGTTTCTTGGGAACACTGAAGCTTTCTTT.

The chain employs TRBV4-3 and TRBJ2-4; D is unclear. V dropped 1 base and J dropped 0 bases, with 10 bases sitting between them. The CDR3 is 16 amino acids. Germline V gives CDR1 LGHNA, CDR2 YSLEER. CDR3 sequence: CASSQGNPRAKNIQYF. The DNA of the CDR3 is TGCGCCAGCAGCCAAGGGAACCCCCGAGCCAAAAACATTCAGTACTTC.

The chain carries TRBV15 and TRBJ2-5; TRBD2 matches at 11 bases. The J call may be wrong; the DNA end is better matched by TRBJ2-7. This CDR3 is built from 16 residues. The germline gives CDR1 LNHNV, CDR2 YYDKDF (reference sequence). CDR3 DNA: TGTGCCACCAGCAGAGCAACTAGCGGGGGCTCTATCGAGCAGTACTTC. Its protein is CATSRATSGGSIEQYF.

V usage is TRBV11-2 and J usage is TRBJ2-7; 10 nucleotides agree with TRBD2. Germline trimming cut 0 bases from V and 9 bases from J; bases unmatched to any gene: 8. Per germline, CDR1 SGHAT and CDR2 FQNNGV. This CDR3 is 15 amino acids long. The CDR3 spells CASSLEPSGRIGQYF. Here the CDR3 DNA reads TGTGCCAGCAGCTTAGAGCCTAGCGGGAGAATAGGGCAGTACTTC.

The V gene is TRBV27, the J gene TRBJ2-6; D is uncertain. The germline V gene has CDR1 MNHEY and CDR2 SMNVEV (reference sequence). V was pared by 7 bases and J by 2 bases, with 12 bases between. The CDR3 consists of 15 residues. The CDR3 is CASTLQFTGANVLTF. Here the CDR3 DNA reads TGTGCCAGCACCTTACAATTTACTGGGGCCAACGTCCTGACTTTC.

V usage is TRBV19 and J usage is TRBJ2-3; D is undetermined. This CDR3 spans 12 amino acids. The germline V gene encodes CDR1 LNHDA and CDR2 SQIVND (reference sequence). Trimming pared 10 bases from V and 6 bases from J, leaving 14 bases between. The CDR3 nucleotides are TGTGCCACTTCTGGCTCTAAGGATACGCAGTATTTT. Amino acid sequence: CATSGSKDTQYF.

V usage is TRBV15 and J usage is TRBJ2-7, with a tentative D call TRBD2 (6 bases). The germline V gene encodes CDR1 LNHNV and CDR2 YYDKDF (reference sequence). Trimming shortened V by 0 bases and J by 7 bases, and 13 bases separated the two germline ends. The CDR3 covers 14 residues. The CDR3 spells CATSRDASTREQYF. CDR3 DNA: TGTGCCACCAGCAGAGATGCGTCGACTAGGGAGCAGTACTTC.

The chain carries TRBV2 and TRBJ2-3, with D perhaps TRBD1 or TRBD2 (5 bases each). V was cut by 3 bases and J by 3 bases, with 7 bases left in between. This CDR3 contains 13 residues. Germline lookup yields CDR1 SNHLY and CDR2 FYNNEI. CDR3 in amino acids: CASSERGTDTQYF. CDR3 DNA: TGTGCCAGCAGTGAGAGGGGAACAGATACGCAGTATTTT.

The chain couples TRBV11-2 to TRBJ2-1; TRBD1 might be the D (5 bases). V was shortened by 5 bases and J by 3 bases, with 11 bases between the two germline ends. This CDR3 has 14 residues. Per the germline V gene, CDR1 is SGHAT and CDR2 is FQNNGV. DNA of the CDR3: TGTGCCAGCAGCCCCTTGACAGACTACAATGAGCAGTTCTTC. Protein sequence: CASSPLTDYNEQFF.

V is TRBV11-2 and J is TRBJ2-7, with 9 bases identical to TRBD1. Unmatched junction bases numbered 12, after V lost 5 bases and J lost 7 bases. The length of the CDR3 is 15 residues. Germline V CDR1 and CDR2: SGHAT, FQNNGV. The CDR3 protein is CASSHLGTGIQEQYF. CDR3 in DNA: TGTGCCAGCAGCCACCTGGGGACAGGGATCCAAGAGCAGTACTTC.

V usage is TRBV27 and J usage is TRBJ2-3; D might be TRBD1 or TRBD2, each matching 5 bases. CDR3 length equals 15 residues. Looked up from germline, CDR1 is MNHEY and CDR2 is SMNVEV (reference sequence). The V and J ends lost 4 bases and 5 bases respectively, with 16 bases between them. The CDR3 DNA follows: TGTGCCAGCAGTTCTGACTCAATGGGGGAAGATACGCAGTATTTT. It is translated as CASSSDSMGEDTQYF.

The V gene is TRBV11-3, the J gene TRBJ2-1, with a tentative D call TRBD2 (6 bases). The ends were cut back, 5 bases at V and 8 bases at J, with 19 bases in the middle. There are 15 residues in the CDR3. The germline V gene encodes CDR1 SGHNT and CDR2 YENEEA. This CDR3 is CASSAPGSPPDEQFF. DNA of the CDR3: TGTGCCAGCAGCGCCCCCGGGAGCCCCCCGGATGAGCAGTTCTTC.

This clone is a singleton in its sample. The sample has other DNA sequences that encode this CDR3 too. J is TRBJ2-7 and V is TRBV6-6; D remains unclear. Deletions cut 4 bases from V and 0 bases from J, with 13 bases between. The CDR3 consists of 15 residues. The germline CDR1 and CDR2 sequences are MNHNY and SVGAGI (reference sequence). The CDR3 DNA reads TGTGCCAGCAGTTGGGGTCAGACGTACTCCTACGAGCAGTACTTC. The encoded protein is CASSWGQTYSYEQYF.

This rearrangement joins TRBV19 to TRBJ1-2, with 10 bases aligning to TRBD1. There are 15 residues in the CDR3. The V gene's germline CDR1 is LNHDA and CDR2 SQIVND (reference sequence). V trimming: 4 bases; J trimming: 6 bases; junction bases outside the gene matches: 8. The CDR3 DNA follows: TGTGCCAGTAGTACCTGGACAGGGGGATTAGATGGCTACACCTTC. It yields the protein CASSTWTGGLDGYTF.

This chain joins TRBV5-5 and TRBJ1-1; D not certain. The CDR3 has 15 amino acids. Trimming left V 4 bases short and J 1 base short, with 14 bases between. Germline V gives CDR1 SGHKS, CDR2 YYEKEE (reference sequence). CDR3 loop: CASSQEKTPNTEAFF. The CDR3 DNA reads TGTGCCAGCAGCCAAGAAAAAACTCCGAACACTGAAGCTTTCTTT.

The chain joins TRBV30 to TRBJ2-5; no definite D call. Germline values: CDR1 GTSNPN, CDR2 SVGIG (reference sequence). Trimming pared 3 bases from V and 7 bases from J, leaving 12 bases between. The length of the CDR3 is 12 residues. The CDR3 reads CAWSAGPGTQYF. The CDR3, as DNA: TGTGCCTGGAGCGCTGGACCTGGGACCCAGTACTTC. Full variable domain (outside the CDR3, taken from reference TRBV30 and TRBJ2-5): SQTIHQWPATLVQPVGSPLSLECTVEGTSNPNLYWYRQAAGRGLQLLFYSVGIGQISSEVPQNLSASRPQDRQFILSSKKLLLSDSGFYLCAWSAGPGTQYFGPGTRLLVL.

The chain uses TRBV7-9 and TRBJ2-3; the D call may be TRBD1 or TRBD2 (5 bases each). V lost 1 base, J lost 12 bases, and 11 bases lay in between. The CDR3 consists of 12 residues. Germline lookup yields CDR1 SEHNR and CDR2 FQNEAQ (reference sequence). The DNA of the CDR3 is TGTGCCAGCAGCTTAGTCGGGACCGTACAGTATTTT. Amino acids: CASSLVGTVQYF.

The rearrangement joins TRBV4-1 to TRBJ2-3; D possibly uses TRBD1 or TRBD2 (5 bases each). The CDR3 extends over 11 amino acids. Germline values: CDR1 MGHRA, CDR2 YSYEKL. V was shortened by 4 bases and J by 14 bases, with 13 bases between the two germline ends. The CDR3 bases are TGCGCCAGCAGCCGGGGACCACGCTCGTATTTT. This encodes CASSRGPRSYF.

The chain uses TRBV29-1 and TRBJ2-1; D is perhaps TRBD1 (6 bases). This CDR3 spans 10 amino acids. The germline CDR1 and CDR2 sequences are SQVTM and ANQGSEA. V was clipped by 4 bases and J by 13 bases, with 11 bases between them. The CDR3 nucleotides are TGCAGCGTTGCTACCAGGGGCCAGTTCTTC. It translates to CSVATRGQFF.

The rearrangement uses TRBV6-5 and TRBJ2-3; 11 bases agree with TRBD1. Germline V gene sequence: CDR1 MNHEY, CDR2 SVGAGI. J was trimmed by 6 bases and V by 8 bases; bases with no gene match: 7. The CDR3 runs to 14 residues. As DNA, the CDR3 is TGTGCCAGCGGGGACAGGGGGGATCGGGATACGCAGTATTTT. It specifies CASGDRGDRDTQYF.

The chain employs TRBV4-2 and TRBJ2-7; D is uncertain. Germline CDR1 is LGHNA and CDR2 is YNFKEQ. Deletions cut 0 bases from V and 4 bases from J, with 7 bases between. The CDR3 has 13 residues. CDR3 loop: CASSQDNNYEQYF. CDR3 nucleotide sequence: TGTGCCAGCAGCCAAGATAACAATTACGAGCAGTACTTC.